These T cell receptor beta chains were read from a single sample in a study of blood T cells in healthy people across ages. TCRdb re-called the 5' RACE reads with MiXCR, one entry per CDR3 protein. The table has about 1.8 million distinct CDR3 sequences, 49% seen once. Sequencing was performed on blood. All receptors derive from a woman between 35 and 50 years old in good health. The CDR3 runs from the conserved cysteine through the conserved F or W. The D gene is left open where the match is weak. The size entry is marked missing in some rows and otherwise reads once, few, many or a size class.

clone_size j_call v_call d_call cdr3_nt cdr3_aa
few TRBJ2-5 TRBV29-1 TRBD2 TGCAGCGTTGTACTAGCGGGGACCTTACAAGAGACCCAGTACTTC CSVVLAGTLQETQYF
NA TRBJ2-3 TRBV20-1 NA TGCAGTGCTAGACCAGCGGGTCGCACAGATACGCAGTATTTT CSARPAGRTDTQYF
NA TRBJ1-1 TRBV6-5 NA TGTGCCAGCAGTTACGCGGACCCAGGGAACACTGAAGCTTTCTTT CASSYADPGNTEAFF
NA TRBJ1-4 TRBV6-1 TRBD1 TGTGCCAGCAGTCAGGACAGGGACCAAATGAGGAAAGAAAAACTGTTTTTT CASSQDRDQMRKEKLFF
NA TRBJ1-2 TRBV7-9 TRBD1 TGTGCCAGCAGCACCTCCACAGGGGACTATGGCTACACCTTC CASSTSTGDYGYTF
NA TRBJ1-5 TRBV27 NA TGTGCCAGCAGTTTATCTCCATATAGCAATCAGCCCCAGCATTTT CASSLSPYSNQPQHF
NA TRBJ2-4 TRBV10-3 NA TGTGCCATCAGTGAGGAGGCAGGGAAAGTTGAGCAGTACTTC CAISEEAGKVEQYF
NA TRBJ2-7 TRBV28 NA TGTGCCAGCAGTTTATTAGAGGGTGGGGCTTACGAGCAGTACTTC CASSLLEGGAYEQYF
few TRBJ2-5 TRBV5-1 NA TGCGCCAGCAGCTTGGCTACCAAGGCAGAGACCCAGTACTTC CASSLATKAETQYF
once TRBJ2-1 TRBV7-2 TRBD1 TGTGCCAGCAGCTACCGGGACAGACTAAACAATGAGCAGTTCTTC CASSYRDRLNNEQFF
NA TRBJ1-2 TRBV10-3 NA TGTGCCATCAGTTTGGTCATACAGGAGCCGCTCGGACCGATACCGCCTAACTATGGCTGCACCTTC CAISLVIQEPLGPIPPNYGCTF
NA TRBJ2-6 TRBV4-2 NA TGTGCCAGCAGCCAAGGGGGGGCCAACGTCCTGACTTTC CASSQGGANVLTF
NA TRBJ2-7 TRBV6-2/TRBV6-3 NA TGTGCCAGCACAAGACAGAGATCCTACGAGCAGTACTTC CASTRQRSYEQYF
NA TRBJ1-5 TRBV24-1 NA TGTGCCACCAGTGAGTACCAGAATCAGCCCCAGCATTTT CATSEYQNQPQHF
few TRBJ2-1 TRBV25-1 NA TGTGCCACCGTTGACAGAATTCTTGGAAATGAGCAGTTCTTC CATVDRILGNEQFF
few TRBJ2-5 TRBV6-2/TRBV6-3 NA TGTGCCAGCAGTCTTCCTCGGCAGGGTAGAGAGACCCAGTACTTC CASSLPRQGRETQYF
NA TRBJ2-3 TRBV12-3/TRBV12-4 NA TGTGCCAGCAACATGAGAGAGGGGACAGATACGCAGTATTTT CASNMREGTDTQYF
NA TRBJ1-5 TRBV6-1 TRBD1 TGTGCCAGCAGTGCTAGACAGGGCGCTAGCAATCAGCCCCAGCATTTT CASSARQGASNQPQHF
many TRBJ1-2 TRBV7-9 NA TGTGCCAGCAGCTTAACCTTAAGCTATGGCTACACCTTC CASSLTLSYGYTF
NA TRBJ2-5 TRBV2 NA TGTGCCAGCAGTGAGAACGGGTTGGCAGGAGAGACCCAGTACTTC CASSENGLAGETQYF
NA TRBJ1-6 TRBV6-5 TRBD1 TGTGCCAGCAGAAGGGACAGGGGTTTTTCACCCCTCCACTTT CASRRDRGFSPLHF
NA TRBJ2-1 TRBV5-6 NA TGTGCCAGCAGCTTGGGGGGGACGGGCTACAAGGAGCAGTTCTTC CASSLGGTGYKEQFF
NA TRBJ2-7 TRBV12-3/TRBV12-4 NA TGTGCCAGCAGTTTCGAAATGCCCTACGAGCAGTACTTC CASSFEMPYEQYF
NA TRBJ1-6 TRBV6-2/TRBV6-3 NA TGTGCCAGCAGCCGACTTTTCGGGGCCACCGCGAATCGAGTTAATTCACCCCTCCACTTT CASSRLFGATANRVNSPLHF
NA TRBJ2-3 TRBV10-3 NA TGTGCCATCGGTGATTGGGGGGGGCCCACAGATACGCAGTATTTT CAIGDWGGPTDTQYF
NA TRBJ1-2 TRBV29-1 NA TGCAGCGTCGAGACAGGTACCAACTATGGCTACACCTTC CSVETGTNYGYTF